One sample yielded the 24 T cell receptor beta chains listed below, sequenced in a study of technical replicates of blood from a handful of donors. TCRdb keeps only in-frame clones here, not all; method: immunoSEQ multiplex PCR. Among 100,000 or so clones listed, 96% were seen once. Sequencing was carried out using T cells isolated from PBMCs. Source of these receptors: a human donor in good health.

V usage is TRBV7-2 and J usage is TRBJ1-1; the match to TRBD1 covers 7 bases. CDR1 and CDR2 (germline): SGHTA, FQGNSA. After removal of 7 bases from V and 14 bases from J, the junction contained 10 bases not matched to a gene. This CDR3 is built from 11 residues. The CDR3: CASTTTGPAFF. CDR3 sequence (DNA): TGTGCCAGCACCACGACAGGGCCAGCCTTCTTT.

This clone was detected a few times. The rearrangement links TRBV2 to TRBJ2-7; the D is unclear. Trimming took off 7 bases at V and 2 bases at J, with 21 bases between the two ends. The CDR3 spans 16 residues. Germline-derived CDR1 and CDR2 are SNHLY and FYNNEI. CDR3 loop: CASITGSFFVPYEQYF. The CDR3 region has the DNA TGTGCCAGCATAACCGGGTCCTTCTTCGTTCCCTACGAGCAGTACTTC.

The J gene is TRBJ1-3, the V gene TRBV6-5; TRBD1 matches 7 bases. Germline values: CDR1 MNHEY, CDR2 SVGAGI. V lost 4 bases to trimming and J lost 2 bases; unmatched junction nucleotides: 2. The CDR3 contains 14 residues. The CDR3: CASSSDRAGNTIYF. CDR3 DNA: TGTGCCAGCAGTTCCGACAGGGCTGGAAACACCATATATTTT.

This chain uses TRBV6-1 with TRBJ1-1; a weak D match, TRBD1 (6 bases). Trimming cost V 3 bases and J 4 bases, with 18 bases left between them. This CDR3 contains 16 residues. The germline V gene has CDR1 MNHNS and CDR2 SASEGT. The CDR3: CASSDYRVGGITEAFF. In nucleotides, the CDR3 is TGTGCCAGCAGTGATTACAGGGTTGGAGGAATCACTGAAGCTTTCTTT.

The genes are TRBV4-2 and TRBJ2-1, with 7 nucleotides matching TRBD1. J lost 5 bases, V lost 2 bases, and 3 bases had no gene match. Germline V gene sequence: CDR1 LGHNA, CDR2 YNFKEQ. The CDR3 contains 14 residues. The CDR3 region has the DNA TGTGCCAGCAGCCAACGGACAGGTCACAATGAGCAGTTCTTC. Protein sequence: CASSQRTGHNEQFF.

The chain links TRBV10-3 to TRBJ2-5, with 10 bases fitting TRBD1. The germline CDR1 and CDR2 sequences are ENHRY and SYGVKD. The CDR3 runs 15 residues. The V gene end was trimmed by 6 bases and the J gene end by 4 bases; junction bases not matched to a gene: 8. The CDR3 coding sequence is TGTGCCATCAGCATAGGGACAGGGGAAGGAGAGACCCAGTACTTC. The encoded protein is CAISIGTGEGETQYF.

The chain uses TRBV5-4 and TRBJ2-2, with a weak D call TRBD2 (5 bases). V lost 5 bases and J 9 bases, leaving 17 bases between the germline ends. The CDR3 extends over 14 amino acids. Per the germline V gene, CDR1 is SGHNT and CDR2 is YYREEE (reference sequence). The CDR3 loop is CASSRGLSAWELFF. DNA for the CDR3: TGTGCCAGCAGTCGAGGGCTCTCCGCCTGGGAGCTGTTTTTT.

This chain uses TRBV2 with TRBJ2-3; 7 bases match TRBD1. J gave up 4 bases and V 5 bases, and 12 bases lay outside the gene matches. The V gene's germline CDR1 is SNHLY and CDR2 FYNNEI. The CDR3 spans 16 residues. This chain's CDR3 is CASSYYGQVGPDTQYF. CDR3 bases: TGTGCCAGCAGTTACTATGGACAGGTGGGGCCAGATACGCAGTATTTT.

The genes are TRBV6-6 and TRBJ2-5; D remains unclear. Between the trimmed V and J ends, which lost 0 bases and 8 bases, there was a span of 10 bases. Germline V gene data show CDR1 as MNHNY and CDR2 as SVGAGI (reference sequence). The CDR3 consists of 13 residues. This CDR3 is CASSYSFLETQYF. CDR3 DNA: TGTGCCAGCAGTTACTCGTTCTTAGAAACCCAGTACTTC.

The V call is TRBV19, the J call TRBJ2-3, with D perhaps TRBD1 (5 bases). The CDR3 loop spans 13 amino acids. Trimming removed 9 bases from V and 4 bases from J, with 14 bases in between. Germline V gene sequence: CDR1 LNHDA, CDR2 SQIVND (reference sequence). The CDR3 nucleotides are TGTGCCAGCCTCCAGGGTGGGGCAGATACGCAGTATTTT. Translated: CASLQGGADTQYF. Supplemented by reference TRBV19 and TRBJ2-3, the full variable domain reads DGGITQSPKYLFRKEGQNVTLSCEQNLNHDAMYWYRQDPGQGLRLIYYSQIVNDFQKGDIAEGYSVSREKKESFPLTVTSAQKNPTAFYLCASLQGGADTQYFGPGTRLTVL.

The rearrangement uses TRBV5-5 and TRBJ1-5; possibly TRBD1 for D (5 bases). The germline V gene encodes CDR1 SGHKS and CDR2 YYEKEE (reference sequence). The germline V and J ends were trimmed by 4 bases and 1 base, with 12 bases remaining between them. The CDR3 runs to 15 residues. The CDR3 DNA reads TGTGCCAGCAGCCCCCAAGGGGCGAGCAATCAGCCCCAGCATTTT. Its protein product is CASSPQGASNQPQHF.

V and J are TRBV30 and TRBJ1-2; D ambiguous. Germline V gene lookup returns CDR1 GTSNPN and CDR2 SVGIG (reference sequence). The CDR3 sequence is 15 residues long. V was clipped by 0 bases and J by 2 bases, with 13 bases between them. The CDR3 region has the DNA TGTGCCTGGAGTGTACTGAGTTCCGGGAACTATGGCTACACCTTC. Protein sequence: CAWSVLSSGNYGYTF. Full variable domain (outside the CDR3, taken from reference TRBV30 and TRBJ1-2): SQTIHQWPATLVQPVGSPLSLECTVEGTSNPNLYWYRQAAGRGLQLLFYSVGIGQISSEVPQNLSASRPQDRQFILSSKKLLLSDSGFYLCAWSVLSSGNYGYTFGSGTRLTVV.

This chain links TRBV28 with TRBJ1-5; D might be TRBD1 (5 bases). The CDR3 has 13 residues. The germline CDR1 and CDR2 sequences are MDHEN and SYDVKM. Trimming took off 6 bases at V and 5 bases at J, with 11 bases between the two ends. The CDR3 coding sequence is TGTGCCAGCAGGGAAGGGGTATATCAGCCCCAGCATTTT. Its protein is CASREGVYQPQHF. Based on the CDR3 plus reference TRBV28 and TRBJ1-5, the full variable domain is DVKVTQSSRYLVKRTGEKVFLECVQDMDHENMFWYRQDPGLGLRLIYFSYDVKMKEKGDIPEGYSVSREKKERFSLILESASTNQTSMYLCASREGVYQPQHFGDGTRLSIL.

This chain uses TRBV7-3 with TRBJ2-2; tentative D call: TRBD2 (6 bases). This CDR3 is built from 15 residues. In germline, CDR1 is SGHTA, CDR2 FQGTGA. V was trimmed by 7 bases and J by 3 bases, leaving 15 bases between them. The chain's CDR3 is CASNKGLPYTGELFF. The CDR3 nucleotides read TGTGCCAGCAACAAGGGACTCCCCTACACCGGGGAGCTGTTTTTT.

V is TRBV15 and J is TRBJ2-7; 7 bases are a match to TRBD1. CDR3 length equals 14 residues. Germline CDR1 is LNHNV and CDR2 is YYDKDF (reference sequence). Trimming took 4 bases from V and 7 from J; bases not matched to a gene: 10. In DNA, the CDR3 is TGTGCCACCAGCACCTCTGGGGACAGCTGGGAGCAGTACTTC. Translating it yields CATSTSGDSWEQYF.

This chain uses TRBV11-2 with TRBJ2-7, with D possibly being TRBD1 (5 bases). Germline loops: CDR1 SGHAT, CDR2 FQNNGV. This CDR3 is 13 amino acids long. Between the trimmed V and J ends, which lost 4 bases and 5 bases, there was a span of 12 bases. The CDR3 loop reads CASSSSGYHEQYF. The CDR3 DNA sequence: TGTGCCAGCAGCTCCTCAGGGTACCACGAGCAGTACTTC. Drawing the rest from reference TRBV11-2 and TRBJ2-7, the complete variable domain is EAGVAQSPRYKIIEKRQSVAFWCNPISGHATLYWYQQILGQGPKLLIQFQNNGVVDDSQLPKDRFSAERLKGVDSTLKIQPAKLEDSAVYLCASSSSGYHEQYFGPGTRLTVT.

The V call is TRBV13, the J call TRBJ1-3; D remains unclear. The CDR3 consists of 18 residues. V lost 3 bases and J 0 bases, leaving 18 bases between the germline ends. Germline V CDR1 and CDR2: PRHDT, FYEKMQ (reference sequence). The chain's CDR3 is CASSLAPVRAVSGNTIYF. In DNA, the CDR3 is TGTGCCAGCAGCTTGGCCCCAGTTCGTGCCGTCTCTGGAAACACCATATATTTT.

V and J are TRBV9 and TRBJ1-3; possibly TRBD1 for D (5 bases). V gave up 4 bases and J gave up 1 base, with 18 bases separating them. The CDR3 extends over 17 amino acids. Germline V gene data show CDR1 as SGDLS and CDR2 as YYNGEE. CDR3 in amino acids: CASSSSGGDWSGNTIYF. DNA for the CDR3: TGTGCCAGCAGCTCGTCGGGGGGGGATTGGTCTGGAAACACCATATATTTT.

V and J are TRBV6-1 and TRBJ2-3, with 14 bases aligning to TRBD2. The CDR3 sequence is 17 residues long. Germline CDR1 reads MNHNS; CDR2 reads SASEGT. V gave up 4 bases and J gave up 5 bases; unmatched junction bases: 8. CDR3 coding DNA: TGTGCCAGCAGTGCCCTTGGACTAGCGGGAGGACGAGATACGCAGTATTTT. It specifies CASSALGLAGGRDTQYF.

CDR3 in amino acids: CASSVESQAPYNEQFF. The CDR3 region has the DNA TGTGCCAGCAGCGTAGAGAGTCAGGCACCCTACAATGAGCAGTTCTTC. The J gene is TRBJ2-1, the V gene TRBV9; D ambiguous. V lost 0 bases, J lost 2 bases, and 12 bases lay in between. The CDR3 is made up of 16 amino acids. Germline CDR1 is SGDLS and CDR2 is YYNGEE.

This chain joins TRBV20-1 and TRBJ2-7, with unresolved D. Germline values: CDR1 DFQATT, CDR2 SNEGSKA (reference sequence). V was clipped by 3 bases and J by 6 bases, with 6 bases between them. The CDR3 spans 10 residues. CDR3: CSARVSEQYF. For the CDR3, the DNA is TGCAGTGCTAGGGTGAGCGAGCAGTACTTC.

The V gene is TRBV21-1, the J gene TRBJ2-7; the D call in the table, TRBD2, was not verified against the DNA. TRBV21-1 is recorded as a pseudogene. There are 15 residues in the CDR3. This CDR3 reads CASSPTLRNSGEQYF. The DNA for the CDR3 is TGTGCCAGCAGCCCCACACTAAGAAATAGTGGCGAGCAGTACTTC.

The chain combines TRBV2 with TRBJ1-2, with a weak D call TRBD1 (6 bases). Germline CDR1 is SNHLY and CDR2 is FYNNEI. V dropped 4 bases and J dropped 5 bases, with 14 bases sitting between them. The CDR3 is 14 residues long. The CDR3 loop reads CASSAAGTQYGYTF. In DNA, the CDR3 is TGTGCCAGCAGTGCAGCCGGGACACAGTATGGCTACACCTTC. The whole variable domain, filled in from reference TRBV2 and TRBJ1-2, reads EPEVTQTPSHQVTQMGQEVILRCVPISNHLYFYWYRQILGQKVEFLVSFYNNEISEKSEIFDDQFSVERPDGSNFTLKIRSTKLEDSAMYFCASSAAGTQYGYTFGSGTRLTVV.

This chain joins TRBV2 and TRBJ2-5; tentatively, D is TRBD1 (5 bases). Trimming removed 7 bases at V and 5 bases at J, with 17 bases between. Germline assignment: CDR1 SNHLY and CDR2 FYNNEI. The CDR3 contains 14 residues. The CDR3 sequence: CASNQGHDGETQYF. Here the CDR3 DNA reads TGTGCCAGCAATCAGGGCCACGATGGGGAGACCCAGTACTTC.